This TCR beta chain was captured in a study of OX40 agonist ivuxolimab in advanced cancers. Individuals having autoimmune disease history or systemic immunosuppression were not enrolled. Germline V gene lookup returns CDR1 LNHDA and CDR2 SQIVND (reference sequence). Trimming took off 8 bases at V and 3 bases at J, with 19 bases between the two ends. The CDR3 covers 15 residues. Measured with immunoSEQ multiplex PCR; TCRdb has only the in-frame clones, and not every one. The top ten hold 1% of the sample, which has under 150,000 clones, about 93% seen once. The sequences come from CD4+ or CD8+ T cells sorted from blood, collected in a trial of the OX40 agonist ivuxolimab. The clonotype comes from an adult with an advanced solid tumor such as melanoma, head and neck, liver or kidney cancer. The chain links TRBV19 to TRBJ2-5, with TRBD2 as a possible D gene (6 bases). CDR3 residues: CASRGWGPGEETQYF. Written as DNA, the CDR3 is TGTGCCAGTCGAGGTTGGGGCCCGGGGGAAGAGACCCAGTACTTC.